This section outlines one T cell receptor beta chain sequence together with its context. The data belong to a study of regulatory T cells in long-lasting Graves disease. Investigators prepared the TCR beta libraries by applying iRepertoire HTBI primers and Arm-PCR of CDR3 regions. TCRdb fed the multiplex PCR reads into MiXCR, producing one record per CDR3 protein. This sample has over 650,000 distinct CDR3 sequences, with around 30% found just once. Noted time point: persistent/refractory GD, antithyroid drugs over 5 years with positive TRAb. PBMCs provided the RNA from which the TCR library was made. The CDR3 sequence is 14 residues long. Germline CDR1 SGHDN, CDR2 FVKESK. Trimming removed 6 bases from V and 3 bases from J, with 15 bases in between.

This sequence joins TRBV14 and TRBJ2-7, with a tentative D call TRBD1 (6 bases). Sequenced here: peripheral blood mononuclear cells (PBMCs), sampled when the disease was refractory, from a patient treated with antithyroid drugs. The sequence was obtained from a female donor with Graves disease. CDR3 sequence: CASSRTVTFYEQYF. CDR3 nucleotides: TGTGCCAGCAGTAGGACAGTCACCTTCTACGAGCAGTACTTC.